Given below is one TCR beta chain in context. The target antigen is unknown. This entry is derived from a study of cytomegalovirus exposure and HLA in healthy donors. Study information: Some 90 million unique TCRs from HLA-typed donors were held in an early data release. General study points: High specificity and sensitivity for cytomegalovirus status were reported for the classifier. Some 150 TCR beta chains were listed as cytomegalovirus-associated. The CMV antigen specificity of a few CMV-associated chains was confirmed through in vitro analysis.

There are 17 residues in the CDR3. Germline lookup yields CDR1 SEHNR and CDR2 FQNEAQ (reference sequence). Trimming shortened V by 1 base and J by 2 bases, and 15 bases separated the two germline ends. PCR primers comprised 60 Vbeta and 13 Jbeta primers. The method was immunoSEQ multiplex PCR; TCRdb's version includes in-frame clones alone and lacks a portion of them. This table has fewer than 120,000 clones, about 90% appearing once. This TCR came from a man aged 40-55 years in good health and CMV-seronegative. The V call is TRBV7-9, the J call TRBJ1-5; the D gene is possibly TRBD1 (5 bases). Sequencing input: PBMCs. The CDR3 reads CASSLVVGAERNQPQHF. The CDR3 DNA reads TGTGCCAGCAGCTTAGTTGTAGGGGCTGAGCGCAATCAGCCCCAGCATTTT.